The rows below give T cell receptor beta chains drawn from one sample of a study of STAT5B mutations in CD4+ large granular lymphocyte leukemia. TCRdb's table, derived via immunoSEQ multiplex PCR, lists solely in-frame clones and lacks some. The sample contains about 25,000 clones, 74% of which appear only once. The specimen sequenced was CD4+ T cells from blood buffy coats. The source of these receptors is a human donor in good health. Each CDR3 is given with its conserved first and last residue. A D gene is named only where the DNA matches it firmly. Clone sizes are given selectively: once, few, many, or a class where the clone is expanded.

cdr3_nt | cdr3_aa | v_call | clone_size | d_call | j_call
TGTGCCAGCAGCTTGGGACCCGCGAAGGGTTCACCCCTCCACTTT | CASSLGPAKGSPLHF | TRBV7-6 | few | . | TRBJ1-6
TGTGCCAGTAGTATAAGGGCAGGTAGTGGAGGAACTGAAGCTTTCTTT | CASSIRAGSGGTEAFF | TRBV19 | few | . | TRBJ1-1
TGTGCCAGCAGCTTAGACCCTCAACAGCCCCAGCATTTT | CASSLDPQQPQHF | TRBV7-9 | . | . | TRBJ1-5
TGTGCCAGCAACCAGCCCCCCGCCGGTACGCAGTATTTT | CASNQPPAGTQYF | TRBV7-2 | once | . | TRBJ2-3
TGTGCCAGCAGTTTATCGGCGACAGGGCTTGGCTATGGCTACACCTTC | CASSLSATGLGYGYTF | TRBV27 | once | TRBD1 | TRBJ1-2
TGTGCCAGCAGCCCCGTAAGCACCTCTAGCACAGATACGCAGTATTTT | CASSPVSTSSTDTQYF | TRBV7-2 | once | . | TRBJ2-3
TGTGCCAGTAGTATTAGGTTCGGGACAGAAATATTGAGCACTGAAGCTTTCTTT | CASSIRFGTEILSTEAFF | TRBV19 | . | TRBD1 | TRBJ1-1
TGTGCCAGCAGTGTACAGGGGCCGCAGAGCGTCTATGGCTACACCTTC | CASSVQGPQSVYGYTF | TRBV6-1 | . | TRBD1 | TRBJ1-2
TGTGCTAGTGGTCCCCGGGTAGACGGGGAGCTGTTTTTT | CASGPRVDGELFF | TRBV12-5 | . | . | TRBJ2-2
TGTGCCAGCAGTTTAAGCGGCAACACCTACAATGAGCAGTTCTTC | CASSLSGNTYNEQFF | TRBV27 | . | . | TRBJ2-1
TGTGCCAGTAGTATAAGCAATGCCGAGACCTATGGCTACACCTTC | CASSISNAETYGYTF | TRBV19 | . | . | TRBJ1-2
TGTGCCAGCAGTTTAGGTTGGAGGGCGGCCTATGGCTACACCTTC | CASSLGWRAAYGYTF | TRBV28 | . | . | TRBJ1-2
TGTGCCAGCTCACCACCGGGATCAAGGTTCCGGCAGTACTTC | CASSPPGSRFRQYF | TRBV18 | . | . | TRBJ2-7
TGTGCCAGCAGCTTAGTCTCGGGCCATAGTGAAAAACTGTTTTTT | CASSLVSGHSEKLFF | TRBV7-8 | few | . | TRBJ1-4
TGTGCCAGCAGTTCCGTTCGGGGGGTTCTGGGCTCAAACTATGGCTACACCTTC | CASSSVRGVLGSNYGYTF | TRBV27 | . | . | TRBJ1-2
TGTGCCAGCAGCTTAGAGCCGTCTGGAAACACCATATATTTT | CASSLEPSGNTIYF | TRBV11-2 | . | . | TRBJ1-3
TGTGCCAGCAGCTCCGGAAGGGGGGGCGCCTATGGCTACACCTTC | CASSSGRGGAYGYTF | TRBV11-1 | . | . | TRBJ1-2
TGTGCCACCAAGGCGGCGGGGATTTACAATGAGCAGTTCTTC | CATKAAGIYNEQFF | TRBV15 | . | . | TRBJ2-1
TGTGCCAGTAGTATTACAGGGTCTGGGGCCAACGTCCTGACTTTC | CASSITGSGANVLTF | TRBV19 | medium-sized | . | TRBJ2-6
TGTGCCAGCAGCTTAGAACCGCATCAGCCCCAGCATTTT | CASSLEPHQPQHF | TRBV7-2 | . | . | TRBJ1-5
TGTGCCAGCAGCTTAGCGACAGGGGCTTCGGCCTACGAGCAGTACTTC | CASSLATGASAYEQYF | TRBV5-5 | . | TRBD1 | TRBJ2-7
TGCGCCAGCAGCTTGAGTTCCGCAGGGAACTATGGCTACACCTTC | CASSLSSAGNYGYTF | TRBV5-1 | . | . | TRBJ1-2
TGTGCCAGTATCCACCGGGGGCCGGCCACCGGGGAGCTGTTTTTT | CASIHRGPATGELFF | TRBV19 | . | . | TRBJ2-2